This T cell receptor beta chain was documented in a study of CD4 T cells in relation to SARS-CoV-2 and coronaviruses. About the research overall: After 10 days of antigen culture, PBMC TCR beta CDR3s were sequenced.

Assay: immunoSEQ multiplex PCR; the TCRdb copy retains only in-frame clones and omits some. The sample contains some 11,000 clones, about 81% of which appear only once. The unexposed donors gave CD4+ T cells in about 2011-2018, prior to COVID-19. The cells were cultured for over eight days before CD4+ T cells were isolated. Whole-study results and caveats: The cross-reactivity analysis covered only spike protein, not other viral proteins. Samples before the pandemic and after infection were not matched within any donor. In approximately 71% of donors, memory CD4+ clonotypes crossrecognized SARS-CoV-2 and at least one common cold coronavirus spike.

About this clone: No antigen is known for it.

There are 15 residues in the CDR3. Germline V gene lookup returns CDR1 SNHLY and CDR2 FYNNEI. V shed 6 bases and J shed 3 bases, with 16 bases lying between them. The sequence was obtained from a human donor in good health. Sequenced material: CD4+ T cells from PBMCs, cultured in vitro. The rearrangement uses TRBV2 and TRBJ2-3; D possibly uses TRBD1 or TRBD2 (5 bases each). The CDR3: CASSGAIGWTDTQYF. As DNA, the CDR3 is TGTGCCAGCAGCGGGGCTATAGGGTGGACAGATACGCAGTATTTT.